This TCR beta chain was found in a study of beta chain features in type 1 diabetes. Sequenced material consisted of expressed TCRB transcripts (all of the isolated RNA was reverse transcribed). The data were produced by immunoSEQ multiplex PCR, yet TCRdb's version contains in-frame clones alone and is incomplete. The sample lists hundreds of thousands of clones, around an eighth occurring once. Sampling consisted of one heparinised blood draw per donor, averaging roughly 100 mL. Purity exceeding 95% was reached by all sorted populations. Study results and caveats: Moderate but significant shortening of TCRB CDR3s was recorded in all four CD4+ subsets from Type 1 diabetes patients.

This clone was observed a few times. The antigen is not known. The junction had 4 bases not matched to a gene; V was cut back by 5 bases and J by 4 bases. The CDR3 consists of 14 residues. The V gene's germline CDR1 is SGHTA and CDR2 FQGTGA. The clonotype originates from a man between 25 and 39 years old with type 1 diabetes. Material: naive CD4+ T cells from blood. The chain joins TRBV7-3 to TRBJ1-1; 10 bases map to TRBD1. CDR3 amino acids: CASSLRQGATEAFF. The CDR3 DNA is TGTGCCAGCAGCCTGAGACAGGGGGCCACTGAAGCTTTCTTT.